This T cell receptor (beta chain) was retrieved from a study of cytomegalovirus exposure and HLA in healthy donors. Notes on the study in general: TCR association rates varied by HLA locus in a later analysis, with DRB1 highest and HLA-C lowest. In a later analysis, parvovirus B19, influenza, CMV and Epstein-Barr virus appeared linked to several top co-occurrence clusters.

The PCR made use of 60 Vbeta and 13 Jbeta primers. TCRdb's copy holds only in-frame clones and misses some; the assay was immunoSEQ multiplex PCR. The sample carries roughly 150,000 clones, approximately 82% recorded once. In the case of this clone: Antigen: not known.

This CDR3 spans 12 amino acids. Germline-derived CDR1 and CDR2 are SGHTA and FQGTGA. V was cut by 5 bases and J by 5 bases, with 6 bases left in between. V usage is TRBV7-3 and J usage is TRBJ2-2; no firm D call. The sequenced sample consisted of PBMCs. The TCR originated in a man aged 18 to 30 in good health and CMV-seropositive. The CDR3 DNA is TGTGCCAGCAGCCCTACGACCGGGGAGCTGTTTTTT. It codes for CASSPTTGELFF.